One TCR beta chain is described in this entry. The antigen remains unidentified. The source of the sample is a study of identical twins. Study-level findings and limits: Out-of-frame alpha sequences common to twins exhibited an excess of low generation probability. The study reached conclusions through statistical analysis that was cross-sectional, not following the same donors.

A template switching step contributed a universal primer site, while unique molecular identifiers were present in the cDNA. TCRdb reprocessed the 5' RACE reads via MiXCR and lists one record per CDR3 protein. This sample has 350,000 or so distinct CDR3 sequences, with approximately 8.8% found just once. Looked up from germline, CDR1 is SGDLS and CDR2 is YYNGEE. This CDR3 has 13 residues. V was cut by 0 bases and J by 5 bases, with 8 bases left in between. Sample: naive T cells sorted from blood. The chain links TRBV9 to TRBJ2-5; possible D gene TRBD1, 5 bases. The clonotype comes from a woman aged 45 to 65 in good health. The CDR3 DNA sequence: TGTGCCAGCAGCGTAGACCAGGGTGAGACCCAGTACTTC. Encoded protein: CASSVDQGETQYF.